This entry is about one T cell receptor (beta chain). A read error may produce the germline difference seen at one junction end. In addition to blood RNA drawn from unsorted whole blood, germline DNA was extracted. This entry is derived from a study of tumor-infiltrating lymphocytes in primary liver carcinoma. Study-level background: Patients' primary liver carcinoma was surgically resected. In every tissue type, samples returned a similar yield of roughly 3.65 to 7.13 million productive TCRbeta reads.

A constant-region primer served to make TCR beta cDNA from around 540 ng total RNA. Amplification in three nested multiplex PCR rounds with slightly modified ARM-PCR gave rise to TCR beta libraries. Forward primers for TRBV1-TRBV30 and a C-beta reverse primer served the first two PCR rounds, at around 11 cycles each. In TCRdb, the multiplex PCR reads were re-called with MiXCR into one record per CDR3 protein. The repertoire holds 250,000 to 400,000 distinct CDR3 sequences, with 55% to 65% as singletons. CDR1 is SGHNT, CDR2 YENEEA, per germline. This CDR3 has 16 residues. This clonotype originated in a man between 35 and 55 years old with primary liver carcinoma and hepatitis B virus infection. Sequencing was performed on peripheral blood. This chain uses TRBV11-3 with TRBJ2-1; TRBD2 is a possible D gene (7 bases). The CDR3 region has the DNA TGTGCCAGCAGCTTAATCGGGGGGCTAGGGATTGGCGAGCGGTTATTC. Protein sequence: CASSLIGGLGIGERLF.